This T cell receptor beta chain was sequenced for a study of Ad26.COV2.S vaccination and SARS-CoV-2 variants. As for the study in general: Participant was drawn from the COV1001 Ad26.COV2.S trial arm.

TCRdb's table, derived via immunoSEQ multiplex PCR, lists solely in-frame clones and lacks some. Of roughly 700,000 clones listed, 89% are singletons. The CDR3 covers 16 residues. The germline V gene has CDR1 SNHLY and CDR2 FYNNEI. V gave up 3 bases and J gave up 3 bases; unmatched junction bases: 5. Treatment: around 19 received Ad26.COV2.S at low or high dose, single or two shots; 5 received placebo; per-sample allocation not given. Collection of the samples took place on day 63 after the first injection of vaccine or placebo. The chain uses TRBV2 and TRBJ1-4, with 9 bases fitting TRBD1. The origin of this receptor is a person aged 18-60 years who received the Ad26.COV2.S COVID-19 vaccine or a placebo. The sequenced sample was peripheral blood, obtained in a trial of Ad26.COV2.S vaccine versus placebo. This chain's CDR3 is CASSDRDREANEKLFF. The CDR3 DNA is TGTGCCAGCAGTGACAGGGACAGGGAAGCTAATGAAAAACTGTTTTTT.